The entry below gives a single TCR beta chain sequence along with its context. It was during active infection that Seattle patients were enrolled and then longitudinally followed. Germline V gene sequence: CDR1 MNHNY, CDR2 SVGAGI (reference sequence). V shed 6 bases, J shed 2 bases, and the junction held 22 bases outside the gene matches. This CDR3 comprises 20 residues. This sample is part of a study of blood T cell repertoires in COVID-19. Across the whole study: COVID-19 samples, acute and convalescent, were from the United States, Italy and Spain.

In the authors' methods: Amplification of reference gene primers was used by the study to estimate nucleated cell counts. Clones were read by immunoSEQ multiplex PCR, and TCRdb kept only the in-frame ones, dropping some. V and J calls and clone size are copied from that table; D and trimming were computed from the DNA. The sample has fewer than 200,000 clones; 65% to 90% are singletons. Sequencing was done on a sample of peripheral blood. The TCR comes from a woman aged 40 to 55 with COVID-19, enrolled during active disease. The genes are TRBV6-6 and TRBJ2-1; TRBD2 agrees at 7 bases. This CDR3 is CASSHIRGAWAGDAYNEQFF. CDR3 sequence (DNA): TGTGCCAGCAGCCACATCCGGGGCGCGTGGGCGGGGGACGCCTACAATGAGCAGTTCTTC.